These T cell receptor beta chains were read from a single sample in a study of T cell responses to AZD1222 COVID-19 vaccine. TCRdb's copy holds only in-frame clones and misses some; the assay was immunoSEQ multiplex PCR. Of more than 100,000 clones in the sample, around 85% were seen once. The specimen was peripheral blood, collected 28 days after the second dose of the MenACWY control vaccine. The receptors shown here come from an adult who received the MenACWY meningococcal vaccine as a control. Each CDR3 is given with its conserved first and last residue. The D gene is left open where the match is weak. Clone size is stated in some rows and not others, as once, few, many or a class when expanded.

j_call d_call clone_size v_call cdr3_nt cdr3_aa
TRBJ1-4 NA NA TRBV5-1 TGCGCCAGCAAGGTCCTCGCAACTAATGAAAAACTGTTTTTT CASKVLATNEKLFF
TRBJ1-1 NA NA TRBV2 TGTGCCAGCAGTTCCCGGGACGTCTGGAGTGAAGCTTTCTTT CASSSRDVWSEAFF
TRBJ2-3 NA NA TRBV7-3 TGTGCCAGCAGCTTAATAAGCGGAAGCACAGATACGCAGTATTTT CASSLISGSTDTQYF
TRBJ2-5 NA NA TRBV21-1 TGTGCCAGCAGCAAAGGGGCAGGGTGGGAGACCCAGTACTTC CASSKGAGWETQYF
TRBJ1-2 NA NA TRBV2 TGTGCCAGCAGTGAAGTTTCCGGGCCTCTTCGGGATGGCTACACCTTC CASSEVSGPLRDGYTF
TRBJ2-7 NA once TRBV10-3 TGTGCCATCAGTGAAAGGCAGGCGACCTACGAGCAGTACTTC CAISERQATYEQYF
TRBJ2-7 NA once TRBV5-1 TGCGCCAGCAGCTTGCTTTGGGGCAGATCCTACGAGCAGTACTTC CASSLLWGRSYEQYF
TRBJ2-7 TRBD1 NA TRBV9 TGTGCCAGCAGCGCCGGGACAGGGGGCTACGAGCAGTACTTC CASSAGTGGYEQYF
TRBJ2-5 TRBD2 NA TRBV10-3 TGTGCCACTAGCGGGGGGATTCAAGAGACCCAGTACTTC CATSGGIQETQYF
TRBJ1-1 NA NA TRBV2 TGTGCCAGCAGGGCAGGGGTTAACACTGAAGCTTTCTTT CASRAGVNTEAFF
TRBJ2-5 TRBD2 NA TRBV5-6 TGTGCCAGCAGCTTGGCCTTGCGGCTAGCGGAATACCAAGAGACCCAGTACTTC CASSLALRLAEYQETQYF
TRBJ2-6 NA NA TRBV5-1 TGCGCCAGCAGCTTGGCCGAGAGGGAAGGTTTAGGGTCTGGGGCCAACGTCCTGACTTTC CASSLAEREGLGSGANVLTF
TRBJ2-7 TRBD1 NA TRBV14 TGTGCCAGCAGACACAGGGGAAAGGCCTACGAGCAGTACTTC CASRHRGKAYEQYF
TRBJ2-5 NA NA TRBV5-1 TGCGCCAGCAGCTTGGGGCTGGGCTTGGGAGGCCAAGAGACCCAGTACTTC CASSLGLGLGGQETQYF
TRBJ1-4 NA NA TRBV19 TGTGCCACCCATGGGGAGGGGATTGAAAAACTGTTTTTT CATHGEGIEKLFF
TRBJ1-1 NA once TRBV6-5 TGTGCCAGCAAAGGGAACACTGAAGCTTTCTTT CASKGNTEAFF
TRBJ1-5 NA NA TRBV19 TGTGCCAGTAGCCCAGACGGCGATCAGCCCCAGCATTTT CASSPDGDQPQHF
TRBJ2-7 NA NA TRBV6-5 TGTGCCAGCAGTTATGCCCTTGGGCAGAGATCCTACGAGCAGTACTTC CASSYALGQRSYEQYF
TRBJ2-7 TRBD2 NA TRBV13 TGTGCCACCAAAGCGGGAGGGGGCTACGAGCAGTACTTC CATKAGGGYEQYF
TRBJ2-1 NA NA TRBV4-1 TGCGCCAGCAGCGACCCCCGGCGCGGCTCCTACAATGAGCAGTTCTTC CASSDPRRGSYNEQFF
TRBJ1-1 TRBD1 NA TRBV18 TGTGCCAGCTCACCAGGGACAGGGGGTTTCACTGAAGCTTTCTTT CASSPGTGGFTEAFF
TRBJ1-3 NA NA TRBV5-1 TGCGCCAGCAGCTTGGACAGGGCTGGAAACACCATATATTTT CASSLDRAGNTIYF
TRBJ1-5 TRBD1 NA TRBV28 TGTGCCAGCAACGACCGGACAGGGGGCTATCAGCCCCAGCATTTT CASNDRTGGYQPQHF
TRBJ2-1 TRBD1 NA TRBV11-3 TGTGCCAGCAGCCCGGGACAGGGCCTCTACAATGAGCAGTTCTTC CASSPGQGLYNEQFF
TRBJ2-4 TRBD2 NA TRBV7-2 TGTGCCAGCAGCCCCGTTAGCGGGGGGGCCGAAAACATTCAGTACTTC CASSPVSGGAENIQYF
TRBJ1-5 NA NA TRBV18 TGTGCCAGCTCACCGCCACAGGGTGACAATCAGCCCCAGCATTTT CASSPPQGDNQPQHF
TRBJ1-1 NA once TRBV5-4 TGTGCCAGCAGGATGGAACCGAACACTGAAGCTTTCTTT CASRMEPNTEAFF
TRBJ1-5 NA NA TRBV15 TGTGCCACCAGCAGAGTCGGGACCTACAATCAGCCCCAGCATTTT CATSRVGTYNQPQHF
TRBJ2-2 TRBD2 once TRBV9 TGTGCCAGCAGCCCAGGGACTAGCGTTCGAACCGGGGAGCTGTTTTTT CASSPGTSVRTGELFF
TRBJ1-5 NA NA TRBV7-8 TGTGCCAGCAGCCAAGAGCGGGGGAGCAATCAGCCCCAGCATTTT CASSQERGSNQPQHF
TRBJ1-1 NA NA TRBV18 TGTGCCAGCTCACCGCTTTCGGACCCCCAACTTGGGGGGGCTTTCTTT CASSPLSDPQLGGAFF
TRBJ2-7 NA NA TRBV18 TGTGCCAGCTCACCAGGCCGGGAAACAGGGCGCCATTTCTCCTACGAGCAGTACTTC CASSPGRETGRHFSYEQYF
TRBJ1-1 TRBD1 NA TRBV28 TGTGCCAGCAGTGTCACAGGGGGAGGAACTGAAGCTTTCTTT CASSVTGGGTEAFF
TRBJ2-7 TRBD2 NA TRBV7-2 TGTGCCAGCAGCTCCCTAGCGGGAGTAGGCTACGAGCAGTACTTC CASSSLAGVGYEQYF
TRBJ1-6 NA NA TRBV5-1 TGCGCCAGCAGCTTGCGCCCCGCGGGAGATAATTCACCCCTCCACTTT CASSLRPAGDNSPLHF
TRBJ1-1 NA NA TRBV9 TGTGCCAGCGCTACCGCGGGGATGAACACTGAAGCTTTCTTT CASATAGMNTEAFF
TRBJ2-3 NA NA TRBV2 TGTGCCAGCAGTGTGGGCCCGACAGATACGCAGTATTTT CASSVGPTDTQYF
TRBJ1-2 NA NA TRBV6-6 TGTGCCAGCAGTCCTCGAAGGGCGCAGGGCTACACCTTC CASSPRRAQGYTF
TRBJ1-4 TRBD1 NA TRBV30 TGTGCCTCCCTGACAGGGGGCAATGAAAAACTGTTTTTT CASLTGGNEKLFF
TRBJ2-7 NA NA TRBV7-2 TGTGCCAGCAGCTTACGGGAGTTATACGAGCAGTACTTC CASSLRELYEQYF
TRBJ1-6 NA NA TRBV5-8 TGTGCCAGCAGCTGGGGGGCAGCCCGGAATTCACCCCTCCACTTT CASSWGAARNSPLHF
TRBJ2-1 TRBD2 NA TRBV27 TGTGCCAGCAGTTTATATAGCGGGAGGAACAATGAGCAGTTCTTC CASSLYSGRNNEQFF
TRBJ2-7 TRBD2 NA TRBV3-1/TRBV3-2 TGTGCCAGCAGCCAAGATTTAGAACTTTCGTATCCGGGACTAGATGAGGAGCCTACCTACGAGCAGTACTTC CASSQDLELSYPGLDEEPTYEQYF
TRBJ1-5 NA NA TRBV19 TGTGCCAGTAGTTCCCGAAATAGCAATCAGCCCCAGCATTTT CASSSRNSNQPQHF
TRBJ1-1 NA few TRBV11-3 TGTGCCAGCAGCTCAGGACTCACTGAAGCTTTCTTT CASSSGLTEAFF
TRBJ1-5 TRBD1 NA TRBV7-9 TGTGCCAGCAGCCGCGGACAGGGAAGCAATCAGCCCCAGCATTTT CASSRGQGSNQPQHF
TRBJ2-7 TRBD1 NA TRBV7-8 TGTGCCAGCAGCTTGGGACAGTTATTCTACGAGCAGTACTTC CASSLGQLFYEQYF
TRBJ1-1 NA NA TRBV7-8 TGTGCCAGCAGCCTCCCGGAGAGGGGCTTGTACACTGAAGCTTTCTTT CASSLPERGLYTEAFF
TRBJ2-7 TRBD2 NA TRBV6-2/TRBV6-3 TGTGCCAGCAGTTACCGTGGCGGGAGGGCGAGGTCCTACGAGCAGTACTTC CASSYRGGRARSYEQYF
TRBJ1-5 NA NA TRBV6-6 TGTGCCAGCAGGGACACCAATCAGCCCCAGCATTTT CASRDTNQPQHF
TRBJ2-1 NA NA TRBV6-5 TGTGCCAGCAGTTACAGACAGTTCAGCTCCTACAATGAGCAGTTCTTC CASSYRQFSSYNEQFF
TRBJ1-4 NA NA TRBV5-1 TGCGCCAGCAGCTTGGCGGAGTTACCTAATGAAAAACTGTTTTTT CASSLAELPNEKLFF
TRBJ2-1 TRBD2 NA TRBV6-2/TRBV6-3 TGTGCCAGCAGTCTAACTAGCGGGAGGATCAATGAGCAGTTCTTC CASSLTSGRINEQFF
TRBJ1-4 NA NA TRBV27 TGTGCCAGCAGTTTTTGGAGGGGGATGGGGAATGAAAAACTGTTTTTT CASSFWRGMGNEKLFF
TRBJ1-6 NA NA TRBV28 TGTGCCAGCAGTTTAGAAAGAGGCAGGGGAAATTCACCCCTCCACTTT CASSLERGRGNSPLHF
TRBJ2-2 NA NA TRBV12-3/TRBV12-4 TGTGCCAGCAGTTGGGGGGTCACCGGGGAGCTGTTTTTT CASSWGVTGELFF